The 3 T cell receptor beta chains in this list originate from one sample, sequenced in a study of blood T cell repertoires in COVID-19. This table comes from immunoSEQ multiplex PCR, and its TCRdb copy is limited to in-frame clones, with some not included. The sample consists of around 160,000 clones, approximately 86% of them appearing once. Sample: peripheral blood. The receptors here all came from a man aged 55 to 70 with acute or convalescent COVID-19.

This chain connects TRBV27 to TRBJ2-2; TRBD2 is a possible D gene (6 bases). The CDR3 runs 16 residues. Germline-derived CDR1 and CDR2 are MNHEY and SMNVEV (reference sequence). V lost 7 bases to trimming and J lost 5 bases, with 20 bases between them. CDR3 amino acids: CASTSWVGLTTGELFF. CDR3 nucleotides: TGTGCCAGCACCTCGTGGGTGGGACTTACAACCGGGGAGCTGTTTTTT.

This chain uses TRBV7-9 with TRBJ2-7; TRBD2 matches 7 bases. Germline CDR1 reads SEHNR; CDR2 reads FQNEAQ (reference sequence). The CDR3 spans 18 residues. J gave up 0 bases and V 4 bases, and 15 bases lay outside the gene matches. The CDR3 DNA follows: TGTGCCAGCAGCTCCCCCCCGGGGAGGGGAGAGAACTCCTACGAGCAGTACTTC. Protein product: CASSSPPGRGENSYEQYF. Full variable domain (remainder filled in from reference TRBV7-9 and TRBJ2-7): DTGVSQNPRHKITKRGQNVTFRCDPISEHNRLYWYRQTLGQGPEFLTYFQNEAQLEKSRLLSDRFSAERPKGSFSTLEIQRTEQGDSAMYLCASSSPPGRGENSYEQYFGPGTRLTVT.

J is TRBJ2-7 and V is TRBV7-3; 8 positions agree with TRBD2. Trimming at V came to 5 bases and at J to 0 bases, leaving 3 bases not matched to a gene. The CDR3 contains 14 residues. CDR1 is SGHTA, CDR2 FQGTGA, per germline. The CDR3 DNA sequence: TGTGCCAGCAGCCCGGGAGGGTTCTCCTACGAGCAGTACTTC. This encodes CASSPGGFSYEQYF.